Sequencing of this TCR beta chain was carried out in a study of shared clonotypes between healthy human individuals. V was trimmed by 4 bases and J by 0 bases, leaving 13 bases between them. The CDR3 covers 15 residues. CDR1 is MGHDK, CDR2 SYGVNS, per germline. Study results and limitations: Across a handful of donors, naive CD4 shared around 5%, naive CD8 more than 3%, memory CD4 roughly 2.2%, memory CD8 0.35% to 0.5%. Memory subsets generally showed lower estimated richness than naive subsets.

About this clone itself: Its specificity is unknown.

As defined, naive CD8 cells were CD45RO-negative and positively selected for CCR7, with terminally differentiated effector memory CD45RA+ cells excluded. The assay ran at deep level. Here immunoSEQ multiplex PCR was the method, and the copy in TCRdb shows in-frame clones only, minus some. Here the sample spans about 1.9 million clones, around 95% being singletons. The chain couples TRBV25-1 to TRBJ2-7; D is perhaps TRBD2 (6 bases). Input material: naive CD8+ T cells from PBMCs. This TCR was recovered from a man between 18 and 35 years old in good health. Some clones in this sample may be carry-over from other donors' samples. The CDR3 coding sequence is TGTGCCAGCAGTGCCCTGGAGGGGCTCTCCTACGAGCAGTACTTC. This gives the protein CASSALEGLSYEQYF.